This T cell receptor beta chain comes out of a study of cytomegalovirus exposure and HLA in healthy donors. Primers included in the PCR were 60 Vbeta and 13 Jbeta primers. The method was immunoSEQ multiplex PCR; TCRdb's version includes in-frame clones alone and lacks a portion of them. The sample is made up of 35,000 to 50,000 clones, and the top ten hold 3% to 4% of it. The CDR3 has 16 amino acids. Germline V gene lookup returns CDR1 SSHAT and CDR2 FNYEAQ (reference sequence). After removal of 1 base from V and 0 bases from J, the junction contained 5 bases not matched to a gene. The TCR sequence derives from a woman aged 25-40 years in good health and CMV-seropositive. V usage is TRBV7-7 and J usage is TRBJ2-7, with TRBD2 matching 8 bases. Sequencing input: PBMCs. CDR3 sequence (DNA): TGTGCCAGCAGCTTAGGTCCGGGGGGGGGCTCCTACGAGCAGTACTTC. This encodes CASSLGPGGGSYEQYF.